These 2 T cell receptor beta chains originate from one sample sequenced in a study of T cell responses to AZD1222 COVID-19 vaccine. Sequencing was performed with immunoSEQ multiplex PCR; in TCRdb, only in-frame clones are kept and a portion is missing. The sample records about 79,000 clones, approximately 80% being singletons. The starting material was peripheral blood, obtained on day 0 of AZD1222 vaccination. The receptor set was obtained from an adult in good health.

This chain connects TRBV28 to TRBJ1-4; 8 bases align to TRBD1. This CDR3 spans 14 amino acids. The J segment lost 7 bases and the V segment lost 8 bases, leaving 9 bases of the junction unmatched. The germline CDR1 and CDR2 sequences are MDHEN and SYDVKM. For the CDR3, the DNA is TGTGCCAGCTGTGACAGGGGTAAAAGTGAAAAACTGTTTTTT. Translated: CASCDRGKSEKLFF. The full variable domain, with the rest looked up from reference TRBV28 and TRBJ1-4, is DVKVTQSSRYLVKRTGEKVFLECVQDMDHENMFWYRQDPGLGLRLIYFSYDVKMKEKGDIPEGYSVSREKKERFSLILESASTNQTSMYLCASCDRGKSEKLFFGSGTQLSVL.

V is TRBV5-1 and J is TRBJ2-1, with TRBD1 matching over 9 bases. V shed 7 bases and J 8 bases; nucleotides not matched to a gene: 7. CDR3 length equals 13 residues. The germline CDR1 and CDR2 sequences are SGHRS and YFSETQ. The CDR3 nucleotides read TGCGCCAGCCGGGGACAGGGTGTTCATGAGCAGTTCTTC. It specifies CASRGQGVHEQFF.